This passage covers 20 T cell receptor beta chains from one sample sequenced in a study of CDR3 diversity in severe acne. TCRdb processed the PCR reads anew with MiXCR; each CDR3 protein has one entry. The sample records about 85,000 distinct CDR3 sequences, approximately 52% being singletons. The material sequenced was blood. The receptors shown here come from a male donor in good health, serving as a control.

The V call is TRBV7-6, the J call TRBJ2-5; D gene uncertain. Germline assignment: CDR1 SGHVS and CDR2 FNYEAQ. V was shortened by 5 bases and J by 7 bases, with 5 bases between the two germline ends. The CDR3 sequence is 10 residues long. The CDR3: CASSAGTQYF. DNA of the CDR3: TGTGCCAGCAGCGCCGGGACCCAGTACTTC.

This clonotype was seen a few times. The J gene is TRBJ1-5, the V gene TRBV25-1, with TRBD1 matching 8 bases. J was trimmed by 4 bases and V by 5 bases; bases with no gene match: 7. CDR3 length equals 15 residues. Germline values: CDR1 MGHDK, CDR2 SYGVNS. For the CDR3, the DNA is TGTGCCAGCAGTCCACGACAGGGGCCTAATCAGCCCCAGCATTTT. Protein product: CASSPRQGPNQPQHF.

The chain recombines TRBV10-1 with TRBJ2-7; 9 bases match TRBD1. The V and J ends lost 2 bases and 1 base, in that order; junction bases with no gene match: 3. Germline V gene lookup returns CDR1 WNHNN and CDR2 SYGVQD (reference sequence). CDR3 length equals 15 residues. The CDR3 DNA sequence: TGCGCCAGCAGTGAGGGGGGGACAGGGTCCTACGAGCAGTACTTC. Encoded protein: CASSEGGTGSYEQYF.

The rearrangement joins TRBV5-4 to TRBJ1-2, with D unresolved. The ends were cut back, 7 bases at V and 0 bases at J, with 16 bases in the middle. Per germline, CDR1 SGHNT and CDR2 YYREEE (reference sequence). The CDR3 totals 15 residues. This chain's CDR3 is CASFDQDLANYGYTF. The CDR3 coding sequence is TGTGCCAGCTTCGACCAAGACCTCGCTAACTATGGCTACACCTTC.

This clonotype appeared many times. V usage is TRBV5-1 and J usage is TRBJ1-1, with D perhaps TRBD1 (5 bases). Germline loops: CDR1 SGHRS, CDR2 YFSETQ. V lost 1 base, J lost 1 base, and 8 bases lay in between. This CDR3 is built from 14 residues. CDR3: CASSLWDANTEAFF. The CDR3 coding sequence is TGCGCCAGCAGCTTGTGGGACGCGAACACTGAAGCTTTCTTT.

This clonotype was counted between two and nine times. This chain uses TRBV10-1 with TRBJ2-5; TRBD2 matches at 9 bases. After removal of 8 bases from V and 0 bases from J, the junction contained 1 base not matched to a gene. Germline CDR1 and CDR2: WNHNN and SYGVQD (reference sequence). This CDR3 has 13 amino acids. The CDR3: CASQREDQETQYF. Here the CDR3 DNA reads TGCGCCAGCCAGCGGGAGGACCAAGAGACCCAGTACTTC.

This clonotype has ten or more counts. The V call is TRBV10-1, the J call TRBJ2-3; possibly TRBD2 for D (5 bases). CDR1 is WNHNN, CDR2 SYGVQD, per germline (reference sequence). The CDR3 consists of 14 residues. Trimming stripped 5 bases from V and 2 bases from J, with 11 bases between. The CDR3 region has the DNA TGCGCCAGCAGTAAGACGGACTTCACAGATACGCAGTATTTT. Its translation: CASSKTDFTDTQYF.

The V call is TRBV6-6, the J call TRBJ2-7; TRBD2 matches 13 bases. Per the germline V gene, CDR1 is MNHNY and CDR2 is SVGAGI (reference sequence). V was clipped by 10 bases and J by 0 bases; unmatched bases: 12. This CDR3 contains 17 residues. CDR3 coding DNA: TGTGCCATCGAGGCGGGACTAGCGGGGCTAAGCTCCTACGAGCAGTACTTC. Translated: CAIEAGLAGLSSYEQYF.

The J gene is TRBJ1-1, the V gene TRBV5-1, with D perhaps matching TRBD1 (6 bases). Germline V gene data show CDR1 as SGHRS and CDR2 as YFSETQ. The CDR3 runs 14 residues. The V end was cut by 2 bases, the J end by 6 bases, with 14 bases between. The CDR3 DNA is TGCGCCAGCAGCTTTACAACAGGGAGTCCTGAAGCTTTCTTT. Translation gives CASSFTTGSPEAFF.

This clonotype was observed many times. The CDR3 protein is CAISESTGIGEKLFF. The CDR3 coding sequence is TGTGCCATCAGTGAGTCGACAGGGATAGGTGAAAAACTGTTTTTT. V gene TRBV10-3 combines with J gene TRBJ1-4, with TRBD1 matching 7 bases. The junction had 5 bases not matched to a gene; V was cut back by 0 bases and J by 7 bases. This CDR3 contains 15 residues. Germline V gene lookup returns CDR1 ENHRY and CDR2 SYGVKD.

This clonotype was observed many times. This chain connects TRBV12-3 or TRBV12-4 to TRBJ1-2, with 9 bases lining up with TRBD1. This CDR3 comprises 14 residues. The V and J ends lost 5 bases and 3 bases, in that order; junction bases with no gene match: 4. CDR3 region: CASSPWDRDYGYTF. The CDR3 coding sequence is TGTGCCAGCAGTCCATGGGACAGGGACTATGGCTACACCTTC.

In its sample, this clonotype was seen once. The chain links TRBV10-3 to TRBJ2-6; TRBD1 or TRBD2 may be the D gene (6 bases each). Deletions cut 7 bases from V and 3 bases from J, with 10 bases between. The CDR3 has 14 amino acids. Germline V gene lookup returns CDR1 ENHRY and CDR2 SYGVKD. CDR3 amino acids: CAIKGGFGANVLTF. The DNA for the CDR3 is TGTGCCATCAAAGGGGGGTTTGGGGCCAACGTCCTGACTTTC.

Within the sample, this clonotype is medium-sized. The CDR3 here is CASSVTRTASYEQYF. In nucleotides, the CDR3 is TGTGCCAGCAGTGTCACTCGGACAGCATCCTACGAGCAGTACTTC. The chain combines TRBV6-1 with TRBJ2-7; tentative D call: TRBD1 (6 bases). This CDR3 spans 15 amino acids. The germline V gene has CDR1 MNHNS and CDR2 SASEGT. The V gene lost 4 bases and the J gene lost 1 base, with 14 bases spanning the gap.

The chain couples TRBV7-8 to TRBJ1-1; D is undetermined. This CDR3 contains 14 residues. The germline V gene encodes CDR1 SGHVS and CDR2 FQNEAQ. Trimming removed 5 bases from V and 2 bases from J, with 12 bases in between. CDR3 DNA sequence: TGTGCCAGCAGCAACCCAGGCCTTAACACTGAAGCTTTCTTT. Amino acid sequence: CASSNPGLNTEAFF.

The chain employs TRBV6-5 and TRBJ2-6; D may be TRBD2 (5 bases). With 4 bases removed from V and 4 bases from J, the gap between germline ends came to 11 bases. Germline V CDR1 and CDR2: MNHEY, SVGAGI. This CDR3 is 15 amino acids long. This CDR3 is CASSSEGAGANVLTF. The DNA of the CDR3 is TGTGCCAGCAGTTCAGAGGGAGCCGGGGCCAACGTCCTGACTTTC.

The CDR3 bases are TGCGCCAGCAGCTTGGTGGGAAACAGCTATGAAGCTTTCTTT. Translating it yields CASSLVGNSYEAFF. The gene calls are TRBV5-1 and TRBJ1-1; no definite D call. Deletions cut 0 bases from V and 7 bases from J, with 13 bases between. Germline CDR1 reads SGHRS; CDR2 reads YFSETQ. The CDR3 runs 14 residues.

On this clonotype itself: The DNA is omitted, as the CDR3 cannot be located on it reliably, and the CDR3 follows TCRdb's listing. The gene calls are TRBV10-1 and TRBJ2-5; TRBD1 was called by the table and not checked on the DNA. The CDR3 comprises 20 residues, both ends counted. Germline assignment: CDR1 WNHNN and CDR2 SYGVQD (reference sequence). CDR3 residues: CASRTPLKLSLDKAPDSQYF.

The CDR3 sequence: CASSLGGQAYGYTF. The CDR3 DNA reads as TGTGCCAGCAGCCTAGGGGGACAGGCCTATGGCTACACCTTC. This rearrangement joins TRBV5-6 to TRBJ1-2, with 8 bases identical to TRBD1. Germline values: CDR1 SGHDT, CDR2 YYEEEE. Trimming removed 4 bases from V and 4 bases from J; junction bases left unmatched: 6. This CDR3 region has 14 residues.

With regard to this clonotype: A single base separates this from a much larger clone, so it may be a read error. Lacking the conserved final phenylalanine or tryptophan, this CDR3 likely reflects a read error. The chain links TRBV11-2 to TRBJ2-6; no clear D. This CDR3 spans 15 amino acids. Germline assignment: CDR1 SGHAT and CDR2 FQNNGV. V was cut by 5 bases and J by 4 bases, with 12 bases left in between. In DNA form, the CDR3 reads TGTGCCAGCAGCCCACATCTGGAGGGGGCCAACGTCCTGACTTCC. It codes for CASSPHLEGANVLTS.

V usage is TRBV4-1 and J usage is TRBJ2-7; 8 bases are a match to TRBD2. Germline lookup yields CDR1 MGHRA and CDR2 YSYEKL. The CDR3 length is 16 residues. Trimming took 4 bases from V and 5 from J; bases not matched to a gene: 13. The CDR3 DNA is TGCGCCAGCAGCCTTCAGCAAGCGGGAGTTGACCACGAGCAGTACTTC. Its protein product is CASSLQQAGVDHEQYF.